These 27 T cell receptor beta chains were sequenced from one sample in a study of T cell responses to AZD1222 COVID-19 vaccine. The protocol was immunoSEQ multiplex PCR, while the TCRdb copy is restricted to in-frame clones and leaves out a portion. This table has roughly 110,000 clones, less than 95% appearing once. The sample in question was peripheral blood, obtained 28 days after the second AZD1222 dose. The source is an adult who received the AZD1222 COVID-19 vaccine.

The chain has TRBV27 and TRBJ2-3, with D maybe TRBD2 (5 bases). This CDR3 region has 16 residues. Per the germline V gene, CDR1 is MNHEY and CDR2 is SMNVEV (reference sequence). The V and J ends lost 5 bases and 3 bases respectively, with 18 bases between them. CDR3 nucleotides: TGTGCCAGCAGTAAATTGGTCGATCGGGGAACAGATACGCAGTATTTT. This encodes CASSKLVDRGTDTQYF.

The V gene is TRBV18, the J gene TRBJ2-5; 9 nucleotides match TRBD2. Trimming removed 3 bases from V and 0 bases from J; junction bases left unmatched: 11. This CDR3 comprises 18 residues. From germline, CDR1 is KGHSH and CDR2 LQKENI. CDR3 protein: CASSPQGGGERNQETQYF. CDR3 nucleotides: TGTGCCAGCTCACCCCAAGGCGGGGGGGAAAGAAACCAAGAGACCCAGTACTTC.

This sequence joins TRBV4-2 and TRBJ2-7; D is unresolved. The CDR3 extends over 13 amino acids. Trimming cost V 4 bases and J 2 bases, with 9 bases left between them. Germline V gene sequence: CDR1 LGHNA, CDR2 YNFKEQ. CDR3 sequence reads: CASSLDGAYEQYF. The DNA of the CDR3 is TGTGCCAGCAGCCTGGACGGTGCCTACGAGCAGTACTTC.

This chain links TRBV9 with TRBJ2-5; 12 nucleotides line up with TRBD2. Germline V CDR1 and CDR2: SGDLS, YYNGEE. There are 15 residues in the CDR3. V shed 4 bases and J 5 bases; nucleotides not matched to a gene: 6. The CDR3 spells CASSSLAGGFETQYF. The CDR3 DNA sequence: TGTGCCAGCAGCTCTCTAGCGGGGGGGTTTGAGACCCAGTACTTC. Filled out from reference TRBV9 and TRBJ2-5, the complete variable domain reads DSGVTQTPKHLITATGQRVTLRCSPRSGDLSVYWYQQSLDQGLQFLIQYYNGEERAKGNILERFSAQQFPDLHSELNLSSLELGDSALYFCASSSLAGGFETQYFGPGTRLLVL.

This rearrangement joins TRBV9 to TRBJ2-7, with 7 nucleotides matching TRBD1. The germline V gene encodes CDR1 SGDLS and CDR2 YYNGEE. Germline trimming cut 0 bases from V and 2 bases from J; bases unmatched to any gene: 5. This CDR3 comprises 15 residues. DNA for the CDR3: TGTGCCAGCAGCGTAGCGACAGGGACGGCCTACGAGCAGTACTTC. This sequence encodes CASSVATGTAYEQYF.

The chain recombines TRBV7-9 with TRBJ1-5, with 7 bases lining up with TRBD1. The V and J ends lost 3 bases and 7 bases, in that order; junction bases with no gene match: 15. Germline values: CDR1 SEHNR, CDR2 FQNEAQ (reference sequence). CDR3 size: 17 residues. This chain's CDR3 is CASSFERQGGDWQPQHF. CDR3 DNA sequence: TGTGCCAGCAGCTTCGAAAGACAGGGCGGCGACTGGCAGCCCCAGCATTTT.

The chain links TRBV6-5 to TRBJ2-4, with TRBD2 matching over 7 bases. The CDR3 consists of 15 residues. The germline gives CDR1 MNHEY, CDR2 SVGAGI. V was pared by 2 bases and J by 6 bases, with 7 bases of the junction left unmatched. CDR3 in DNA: TGTGCCAGCAGTTACGGGAGGGTCAGCAGAAACATTCAGTACTTC. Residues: CASSYGRVSRNIQYF.

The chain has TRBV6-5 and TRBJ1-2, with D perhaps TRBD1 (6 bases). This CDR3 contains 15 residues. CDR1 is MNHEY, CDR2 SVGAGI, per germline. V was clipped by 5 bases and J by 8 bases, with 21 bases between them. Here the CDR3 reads CASSTPTGAHRGYTF. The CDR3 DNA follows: TGTGCCAGCAGTACACCGACAGGAGCCCACCGAGGCTACACCTTC.

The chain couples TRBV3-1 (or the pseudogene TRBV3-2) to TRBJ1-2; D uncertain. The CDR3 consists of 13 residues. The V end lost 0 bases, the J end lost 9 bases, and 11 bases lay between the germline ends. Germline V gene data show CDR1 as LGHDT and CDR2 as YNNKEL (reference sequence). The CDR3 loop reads CASSQEEQPSYTF. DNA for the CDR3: TGTGCCAGCAGCCAAGAGGAACAGCCCAGCTACACCTTC.

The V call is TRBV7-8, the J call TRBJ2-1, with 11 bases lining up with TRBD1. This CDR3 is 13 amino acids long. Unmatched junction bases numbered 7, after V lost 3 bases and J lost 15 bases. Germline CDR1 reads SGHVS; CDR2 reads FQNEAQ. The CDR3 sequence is CASSFSGTGGLFF. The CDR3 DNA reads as TGTGCCAGCAGCTTTTCTGGGACAGGGGGTTTGTTCTTC.

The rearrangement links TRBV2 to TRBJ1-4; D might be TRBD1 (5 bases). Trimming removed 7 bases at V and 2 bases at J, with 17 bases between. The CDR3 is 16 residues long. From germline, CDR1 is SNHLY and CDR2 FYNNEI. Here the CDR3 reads CASTAGRVVTNEKLFF. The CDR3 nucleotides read TGTGCCAGCACTGCAGGGAGGGTAGTGACTAATGAAAAACTGTTTTTT.

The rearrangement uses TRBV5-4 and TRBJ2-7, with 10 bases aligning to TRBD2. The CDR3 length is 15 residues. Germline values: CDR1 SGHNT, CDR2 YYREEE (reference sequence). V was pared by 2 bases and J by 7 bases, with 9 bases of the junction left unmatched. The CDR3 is CASSFDSGGAGEQYF. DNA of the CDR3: TGTGCCAGCAGCTTTGACAGCGGGGGGGCCGGGGAGCAGTACTTC.

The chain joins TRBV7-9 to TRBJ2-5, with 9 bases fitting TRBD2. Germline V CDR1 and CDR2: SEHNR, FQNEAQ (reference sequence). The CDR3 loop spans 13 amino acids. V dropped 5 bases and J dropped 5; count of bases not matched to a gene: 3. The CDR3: CASSTGLAETQYF. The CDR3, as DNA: TGTGCCAGCAGCACAGGACTAGCGGAGACCCAGTACTTC. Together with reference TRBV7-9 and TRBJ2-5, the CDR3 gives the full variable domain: DTGVSQNPRHKITKRGQNVTFRCDPISEHNRLYWYRQTLGQGPEFLTYFQNEAQLEKSRLLSDRFSAERPKGSFSTLEIQRTEQGDSAMYLCASSTGLAETQYFGPGTRLLVL.

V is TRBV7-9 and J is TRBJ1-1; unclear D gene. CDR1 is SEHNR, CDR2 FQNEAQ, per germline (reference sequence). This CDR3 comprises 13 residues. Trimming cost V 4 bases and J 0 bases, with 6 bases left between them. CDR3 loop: CASSSFVNTEAFF. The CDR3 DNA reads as TGTGCCAGCAGCTCCTTTGTGAACACTGAAGCTTTCTTT.

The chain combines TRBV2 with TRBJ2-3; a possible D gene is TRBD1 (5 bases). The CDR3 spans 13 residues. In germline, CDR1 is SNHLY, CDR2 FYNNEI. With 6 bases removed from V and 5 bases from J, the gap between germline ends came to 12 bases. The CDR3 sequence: CASRTVPGDTQYF. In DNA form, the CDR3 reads TGTGCCAGCAGGACAGTCCCGGGAGATACGCAGTATTTT.

The CDR3 sequence is CASSLALGGRSPLHF. The CDR3 bases are TGCGCCAGCAGCTTGGCCTTGGGGGGTCGGTCACCCCTCCACTTT. This chain joins TRBV5-1 and TRBJ1-6; D may be TRBD1 (5 bases). This CDR3 is built from 15 residues. Per germline, CDR1 SGHRS and CDR2 YFSETQ. Trimming took 0 bases from V and 10 from J, leaving 14 bases between them.

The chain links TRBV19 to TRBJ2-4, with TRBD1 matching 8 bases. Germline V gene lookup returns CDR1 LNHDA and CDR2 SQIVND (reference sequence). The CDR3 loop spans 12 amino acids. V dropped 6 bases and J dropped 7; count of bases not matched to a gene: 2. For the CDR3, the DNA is TGTGCCAGTAGGGGGGACAGGAACATTCAGTACTTC. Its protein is CASRGDRNIQYF. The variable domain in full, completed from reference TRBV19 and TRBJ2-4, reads DGGITQSPKYLFRKEGQNVTLSCEQNLNHDAMYWYRQDPGQGLRLIYYSQIVNDFQKGDIAEGYSVSREKKESFPLTVTSAQKNPTAFYLCASRGDRNIQYFGAGTRLSVL.

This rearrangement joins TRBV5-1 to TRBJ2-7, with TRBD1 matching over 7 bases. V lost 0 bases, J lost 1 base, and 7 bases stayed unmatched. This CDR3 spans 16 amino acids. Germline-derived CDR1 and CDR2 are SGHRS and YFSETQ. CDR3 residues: CASSLGPLTGSYEQYF. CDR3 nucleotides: TGCGCCAGCAGCTTGGGTCCCCTGACAGGGTCCTACGAGCAGTACTTC.

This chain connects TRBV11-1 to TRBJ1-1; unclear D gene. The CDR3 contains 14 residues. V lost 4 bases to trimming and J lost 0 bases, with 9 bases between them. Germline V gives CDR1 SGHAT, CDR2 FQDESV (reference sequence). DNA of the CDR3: TGTGCCAGCAGCTGGGAGCTCCTGAACACTGAAGCTTTCTTT. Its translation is CASSWELLNTEAFF.

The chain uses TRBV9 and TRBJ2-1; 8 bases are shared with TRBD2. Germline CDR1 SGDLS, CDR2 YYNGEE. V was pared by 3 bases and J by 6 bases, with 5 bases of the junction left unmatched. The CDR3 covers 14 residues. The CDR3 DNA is TGTGCCAGCAGCGCGGGACTAGAGGTCAATGAGCAGTTCTTC. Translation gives CASSAGLEVNEQFF. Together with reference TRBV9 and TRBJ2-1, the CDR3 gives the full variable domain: DSGVTQTPKHLITATGQRVTLRCSPRSGDLSVYWYQQSLDQGLQFLIQYYNGEERAKGNILERFSAQQFPDLHSELNLSSLELGDSALYFCASSAGLEVNEQFFGPGTRLTVL.

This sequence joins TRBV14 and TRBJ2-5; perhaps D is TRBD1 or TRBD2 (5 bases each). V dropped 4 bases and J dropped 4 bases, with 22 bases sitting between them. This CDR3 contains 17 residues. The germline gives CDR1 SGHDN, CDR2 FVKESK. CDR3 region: CASSPKGAQRGSETQYF. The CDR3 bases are TGTGCCAGCAGCCCGAAAGGGGCACAGAGAGGGTCAGAGACCCAGTACTTC.

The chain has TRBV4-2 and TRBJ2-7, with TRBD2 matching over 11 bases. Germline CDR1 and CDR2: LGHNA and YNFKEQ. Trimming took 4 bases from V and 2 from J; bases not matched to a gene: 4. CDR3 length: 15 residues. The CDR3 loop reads CASSPTTSGAYEQYF. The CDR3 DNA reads TGTGCCAGCAGCCCGACGACTAGCGGGGCCTACGAGCAGTACTTC.

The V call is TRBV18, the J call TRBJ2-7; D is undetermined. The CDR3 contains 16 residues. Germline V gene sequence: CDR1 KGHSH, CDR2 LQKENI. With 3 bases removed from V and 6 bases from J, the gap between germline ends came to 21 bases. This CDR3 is CASSPSISSVRPEQYF. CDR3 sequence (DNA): TGTGCCAGCTCACCCTCAATTAGCAGCGTGCGTCCCGAGCAGTACTTC. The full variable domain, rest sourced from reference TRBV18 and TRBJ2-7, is NAGVMQNPRHLVRRRGQEARLRCSPMKGHSHVYWYRQLPEEGLKFMVYLQKENIIDESGMPKERFSAEFPKEGPSILRIQQVVRGDSAAYFCASSPSISSVRPEQYFGPGTRLTVT.

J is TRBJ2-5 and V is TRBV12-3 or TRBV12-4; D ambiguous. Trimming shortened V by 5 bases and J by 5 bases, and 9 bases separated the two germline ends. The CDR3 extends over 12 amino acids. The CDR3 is CASSPPWETQYF. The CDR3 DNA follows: TGTGCCAGCAGTCCGCCTTGGGAGACCCAGTACTTC.

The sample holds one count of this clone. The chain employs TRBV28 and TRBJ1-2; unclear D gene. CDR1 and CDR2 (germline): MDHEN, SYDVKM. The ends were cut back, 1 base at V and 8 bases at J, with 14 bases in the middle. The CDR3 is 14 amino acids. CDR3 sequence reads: CASSLSVRIGGYTF. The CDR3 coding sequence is TGTGCCAGCAGTTTATCAGTCCGTATCGGCGGCTACACCTTC.

CDR3 bases: TGTGCCAGTAGTTTTACCGGGACAGGGGTGTCTGAAGCTTTCTTT. Translated: CASSFTGTGVSEAFF. The chain combines TRBV19 with TRBJ1-1; 10 positions agree with TRBD1. The CDR3 spans 15 residues. Germline CDR1 reads LNHDA; CDR2 reads SQIVND (reference sequence). The J segment lost 6 bases and the V segment lost 5 bases, leaving 9 bases of the junction unmatched.

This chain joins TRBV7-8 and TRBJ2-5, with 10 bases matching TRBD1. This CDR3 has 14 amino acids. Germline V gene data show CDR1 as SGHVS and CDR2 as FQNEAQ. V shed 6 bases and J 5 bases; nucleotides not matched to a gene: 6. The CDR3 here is CASRQDRGSETQYF. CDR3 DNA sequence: TGTGCCAGCAGACAGGACAGGGGGTCGGAGACCCAGTACTTC.